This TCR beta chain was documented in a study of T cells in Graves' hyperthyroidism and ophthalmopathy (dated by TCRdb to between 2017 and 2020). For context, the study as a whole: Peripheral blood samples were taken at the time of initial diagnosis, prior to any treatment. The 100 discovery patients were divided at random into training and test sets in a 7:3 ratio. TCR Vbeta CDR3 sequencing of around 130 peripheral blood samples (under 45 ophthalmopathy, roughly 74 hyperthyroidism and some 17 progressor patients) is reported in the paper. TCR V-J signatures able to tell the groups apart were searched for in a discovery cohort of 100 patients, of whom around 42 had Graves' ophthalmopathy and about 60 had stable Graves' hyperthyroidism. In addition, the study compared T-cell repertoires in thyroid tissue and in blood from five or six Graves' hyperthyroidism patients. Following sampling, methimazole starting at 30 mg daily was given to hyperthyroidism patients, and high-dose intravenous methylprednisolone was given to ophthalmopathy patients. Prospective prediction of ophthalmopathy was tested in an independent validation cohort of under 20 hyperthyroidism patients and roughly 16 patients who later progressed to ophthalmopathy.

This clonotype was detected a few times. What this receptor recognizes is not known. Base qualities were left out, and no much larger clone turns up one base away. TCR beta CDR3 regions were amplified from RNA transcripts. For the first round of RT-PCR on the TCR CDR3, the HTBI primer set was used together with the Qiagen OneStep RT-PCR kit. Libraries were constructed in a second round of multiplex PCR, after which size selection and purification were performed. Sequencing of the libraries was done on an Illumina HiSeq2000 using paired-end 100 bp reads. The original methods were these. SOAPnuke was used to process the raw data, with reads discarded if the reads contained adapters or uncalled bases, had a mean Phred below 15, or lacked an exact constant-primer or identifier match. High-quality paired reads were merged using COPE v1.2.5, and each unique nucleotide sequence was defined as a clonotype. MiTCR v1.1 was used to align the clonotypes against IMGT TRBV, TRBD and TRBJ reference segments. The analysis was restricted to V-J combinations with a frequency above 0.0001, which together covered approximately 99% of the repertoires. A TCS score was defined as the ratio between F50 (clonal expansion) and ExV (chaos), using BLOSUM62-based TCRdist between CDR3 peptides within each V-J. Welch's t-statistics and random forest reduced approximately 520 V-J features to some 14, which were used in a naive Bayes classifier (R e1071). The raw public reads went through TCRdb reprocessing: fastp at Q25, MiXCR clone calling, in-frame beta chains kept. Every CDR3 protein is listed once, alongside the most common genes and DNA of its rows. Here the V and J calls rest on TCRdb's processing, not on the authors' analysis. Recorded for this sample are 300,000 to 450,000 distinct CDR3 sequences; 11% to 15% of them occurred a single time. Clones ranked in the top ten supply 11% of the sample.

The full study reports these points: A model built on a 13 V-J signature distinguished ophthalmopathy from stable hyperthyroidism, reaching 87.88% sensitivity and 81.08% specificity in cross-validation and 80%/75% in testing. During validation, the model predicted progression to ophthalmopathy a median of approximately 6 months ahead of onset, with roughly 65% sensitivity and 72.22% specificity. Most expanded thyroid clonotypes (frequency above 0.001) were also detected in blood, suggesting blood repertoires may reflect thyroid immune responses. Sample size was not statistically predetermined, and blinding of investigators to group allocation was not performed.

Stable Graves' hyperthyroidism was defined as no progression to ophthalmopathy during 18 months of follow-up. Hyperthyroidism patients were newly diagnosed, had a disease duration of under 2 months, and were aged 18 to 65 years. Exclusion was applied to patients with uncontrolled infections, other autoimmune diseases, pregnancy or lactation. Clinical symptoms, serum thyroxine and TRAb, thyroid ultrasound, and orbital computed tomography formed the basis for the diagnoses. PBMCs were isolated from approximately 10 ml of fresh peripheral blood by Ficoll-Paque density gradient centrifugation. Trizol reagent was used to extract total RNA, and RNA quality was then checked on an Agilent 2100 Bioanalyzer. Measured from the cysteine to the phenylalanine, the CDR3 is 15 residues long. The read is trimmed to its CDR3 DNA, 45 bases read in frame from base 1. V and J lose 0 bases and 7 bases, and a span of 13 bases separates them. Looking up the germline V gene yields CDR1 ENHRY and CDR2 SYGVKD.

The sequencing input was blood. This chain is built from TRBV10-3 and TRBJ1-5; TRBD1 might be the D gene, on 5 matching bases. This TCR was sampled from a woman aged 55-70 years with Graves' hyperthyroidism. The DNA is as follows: TGTGCCATCAGTGAGTCGATAGTTGGGGGACAGCCCCAGCATTTT. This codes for CAISESIVGGQPQHF.